This T cell receptor beta chain was captured in a study of sequential checkpoint blockade in melanoma. Study background: Randomization was 1:1 between first-line nivolumab→ipilimumab and ipilimumab→nivolumab.

Profiling relied on immunoSEQ multiplex PCR, and the TCRdb table lists in-frame clones only, not all of them. The sample includes roughly 30,000 clones, approximately 83% of them seen just once. V was pared by 1 base and J by 0 bases, with 9 bases between. The germline V gene encodes CDR1 SGHAT and CDR2 FQNNGV. This CDR3 has 15 residues. The treatment is: randomized to nivolumab then ipilimumab (arm A) or the reverse (arm B). No patient had prior DNA-damaging chemotherapy. PBMC sorting kept live CD3+CD8+ cells without CD19 or CD56. This material consisted of CD8+ T cells sorted from blood (inferred from file names), taken from a patient given nivolumab and ipilimumab in sequence. The chain employs TRBV11-2 and TRBJ1-1; D unresolved. The sequence was obtained from a human donor with melanoma. CDR3 sequence reads: CASSLGPGLNTEAFF. The CDR3 coding sequence is TGTGCCAGCAGCTTAGGACCGGGGTTGAACACTGAAGCTTTCTTT.